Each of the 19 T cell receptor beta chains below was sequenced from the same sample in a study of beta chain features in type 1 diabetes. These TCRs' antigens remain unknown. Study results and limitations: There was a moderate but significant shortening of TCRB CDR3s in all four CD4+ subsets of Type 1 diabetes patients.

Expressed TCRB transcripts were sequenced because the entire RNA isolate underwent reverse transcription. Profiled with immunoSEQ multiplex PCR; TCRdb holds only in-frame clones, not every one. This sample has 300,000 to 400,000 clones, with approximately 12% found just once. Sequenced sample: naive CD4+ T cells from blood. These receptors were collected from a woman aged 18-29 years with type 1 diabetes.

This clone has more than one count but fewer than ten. Here the CDR3 reads CASTLRGNGQPQHF. CDR3 DNA sequence: TGTGCCAGTACCCTCCGGGGGAACGGACAGCCCCAGCATTTT. The V gene is TRBV19, the J gene TRBJ1-5; D is possibly TRBD1 (5 bases). Germline CDR1 is LNHDA and CDR2 is SQIVND (reference sequence). Between the trimmed V and J ends, which lost 7 bases and 7 bases, there was a span of 17 bases. The CDR3 contains 14 residues.

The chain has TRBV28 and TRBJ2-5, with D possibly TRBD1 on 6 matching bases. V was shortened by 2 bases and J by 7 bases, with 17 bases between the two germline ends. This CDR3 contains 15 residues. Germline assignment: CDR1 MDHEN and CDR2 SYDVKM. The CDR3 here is CASSLGTPKSGTQYF. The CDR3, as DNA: TGTGCCAGCAGTTTAGGGACACCCAAATCCGGGACCCAGTACTTC.

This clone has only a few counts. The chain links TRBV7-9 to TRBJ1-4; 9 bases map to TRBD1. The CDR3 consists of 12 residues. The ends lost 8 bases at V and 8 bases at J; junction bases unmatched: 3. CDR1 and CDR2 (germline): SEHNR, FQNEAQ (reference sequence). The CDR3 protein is CASRGQGEKLFF. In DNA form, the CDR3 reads TGTGCCAGCCGGGGACAGGGAGAAAAACTGTTTTTT.

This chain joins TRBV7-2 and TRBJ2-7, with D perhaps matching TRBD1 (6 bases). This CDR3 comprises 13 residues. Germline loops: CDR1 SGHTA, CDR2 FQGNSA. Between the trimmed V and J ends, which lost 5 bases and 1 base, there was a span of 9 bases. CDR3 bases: TGTGCCAGCAGCGTCGACAGGTCCTACGAGCAGTACGTC. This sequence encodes CASSVDRSYEQYV.

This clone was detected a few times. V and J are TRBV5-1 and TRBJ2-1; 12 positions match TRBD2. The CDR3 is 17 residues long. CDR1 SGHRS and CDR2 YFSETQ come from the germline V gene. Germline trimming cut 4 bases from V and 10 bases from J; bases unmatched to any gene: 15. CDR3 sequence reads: CASSRGGTSGWRPEQFF. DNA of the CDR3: TGCGCCAGCAGCCGGGGTGGGACTAGCGGGTGGAGGCCGGAGCAGTTCTTC.

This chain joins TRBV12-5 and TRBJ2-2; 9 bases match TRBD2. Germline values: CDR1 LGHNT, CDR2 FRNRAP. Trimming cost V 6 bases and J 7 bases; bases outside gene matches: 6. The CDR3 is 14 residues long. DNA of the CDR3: TGTGCTAGTGGCCGTAGCGGGAGCTACGGGGAGCTGTTTTTT. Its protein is CASGRSGSYGELFF.

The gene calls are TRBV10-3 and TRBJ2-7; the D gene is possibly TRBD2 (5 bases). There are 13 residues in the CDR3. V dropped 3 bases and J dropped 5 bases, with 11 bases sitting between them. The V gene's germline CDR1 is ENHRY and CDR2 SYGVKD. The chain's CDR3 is CAISDQLGNEQYV. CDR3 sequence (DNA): TGTGCCATCAGTGATCAACTAGGAAACGAGCAGTACGTC.

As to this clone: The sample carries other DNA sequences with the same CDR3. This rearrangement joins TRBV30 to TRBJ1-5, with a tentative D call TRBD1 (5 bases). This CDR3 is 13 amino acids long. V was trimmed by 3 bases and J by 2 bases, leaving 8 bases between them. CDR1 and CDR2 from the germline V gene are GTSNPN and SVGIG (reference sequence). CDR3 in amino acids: CAWSGGGNQPQHF. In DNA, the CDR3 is TGTGCCTGGAGCGGGGGAGGCAATCAGCCCCAGCATTTT.

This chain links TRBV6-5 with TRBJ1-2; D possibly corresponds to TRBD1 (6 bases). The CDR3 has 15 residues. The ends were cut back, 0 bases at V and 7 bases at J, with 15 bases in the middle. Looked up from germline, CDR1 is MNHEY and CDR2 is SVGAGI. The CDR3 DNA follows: TGTGCCAGCAGTTACTCGCCTACAGGGAAGGGTGGCTACACCTTC. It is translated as CASSYSPTGKGGYTF.

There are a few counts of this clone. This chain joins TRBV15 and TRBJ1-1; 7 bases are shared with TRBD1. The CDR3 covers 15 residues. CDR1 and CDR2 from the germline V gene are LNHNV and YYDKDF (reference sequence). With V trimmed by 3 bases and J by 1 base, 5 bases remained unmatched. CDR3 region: CATSRKGTANTEAFF. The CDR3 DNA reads TGTGCCACCAGCAGGAAGGGGACAGCGAACACTGAAGCTTTCTTT.

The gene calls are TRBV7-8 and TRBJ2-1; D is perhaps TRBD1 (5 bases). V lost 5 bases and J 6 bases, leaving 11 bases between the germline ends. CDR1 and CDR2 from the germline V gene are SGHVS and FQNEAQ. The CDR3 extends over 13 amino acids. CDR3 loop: CASSPGQGNEQFF. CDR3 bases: TGTGCCAGCAGCCCTGGTCAGGGCAATGAGCAGTTCTTC.

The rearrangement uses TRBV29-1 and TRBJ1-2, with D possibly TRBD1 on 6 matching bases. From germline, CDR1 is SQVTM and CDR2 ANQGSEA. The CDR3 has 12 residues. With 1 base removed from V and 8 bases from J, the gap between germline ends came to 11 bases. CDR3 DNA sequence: TGCAGCGTTGAAGGTCAGGGGCGAGGCTACACCTTC. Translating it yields CSVEGQGRGYTF.

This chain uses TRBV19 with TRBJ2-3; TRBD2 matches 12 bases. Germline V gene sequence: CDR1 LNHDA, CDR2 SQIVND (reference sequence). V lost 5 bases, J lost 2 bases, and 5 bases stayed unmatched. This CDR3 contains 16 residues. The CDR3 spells CASSRLAGVVTDTQYF. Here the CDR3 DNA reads TGTGCCAGTAGTCGACTAGCGGGAGTTGTCACAGATACGCAGTATTTT.

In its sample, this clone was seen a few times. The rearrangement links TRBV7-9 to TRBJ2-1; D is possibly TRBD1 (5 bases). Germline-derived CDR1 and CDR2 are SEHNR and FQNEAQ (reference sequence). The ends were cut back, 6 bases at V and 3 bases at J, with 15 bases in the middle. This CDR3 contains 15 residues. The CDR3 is CASRPPPGHYNEQFF. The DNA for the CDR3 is TGTGCCAGCAGACCACCCCCAGGGCACTACAATGAGCAGTTCTTC.

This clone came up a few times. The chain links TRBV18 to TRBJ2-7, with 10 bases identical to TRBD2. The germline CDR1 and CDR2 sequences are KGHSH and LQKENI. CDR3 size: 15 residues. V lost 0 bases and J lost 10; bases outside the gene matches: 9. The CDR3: CASSPPSGRAAKQYF. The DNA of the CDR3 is TGTGCCAGCTCACCACCGAGCGGGAGGGCCGCGAAACAGTACTTC. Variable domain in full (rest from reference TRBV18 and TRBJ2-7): NAGVMQNPRHLVRRRGQEARLRCSPMKGHSHVYWYRQLPEEGLKFMVYLQKENIIDESGMPKERFSAEFPKEGPSILRIQQVVRGDSAAYFCASSPPSGRAAKQYFGPGTRLTVT.

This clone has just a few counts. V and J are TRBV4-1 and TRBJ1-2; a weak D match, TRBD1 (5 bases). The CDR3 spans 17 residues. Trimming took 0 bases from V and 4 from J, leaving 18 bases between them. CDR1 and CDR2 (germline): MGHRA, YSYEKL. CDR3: CASSQEATATLFYGYTF. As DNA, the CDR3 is TGCGCCAGCAGCCAAGAGGCGACAGCAACTCTTTTCTATGGCTACACCTTC.

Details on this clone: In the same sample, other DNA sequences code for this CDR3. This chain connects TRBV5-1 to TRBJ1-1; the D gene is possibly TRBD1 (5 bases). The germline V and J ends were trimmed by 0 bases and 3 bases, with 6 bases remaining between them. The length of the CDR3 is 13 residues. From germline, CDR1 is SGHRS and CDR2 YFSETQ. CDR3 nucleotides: TGCGCCAGCAGCTTGGGCAGGGACACTGAAGCTTTCTTT. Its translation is CASSLGRDTEAFF.

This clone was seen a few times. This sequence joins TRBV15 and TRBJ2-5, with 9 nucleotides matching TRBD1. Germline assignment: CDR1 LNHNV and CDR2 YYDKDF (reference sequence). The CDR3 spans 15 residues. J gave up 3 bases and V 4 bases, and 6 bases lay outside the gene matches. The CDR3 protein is CATSTTGTGKETQYF. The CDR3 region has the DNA TGTGCCACCAGCACCACGGGGACAGGGAAAGAGACCCAGTACTTC. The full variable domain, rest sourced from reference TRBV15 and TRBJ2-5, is DAMVIQNPRYQVTQFGKPVTLSCSQTLNHNVMYWYQQKSSQAPKLLFHYYDKDFNNEADTPDNFQSRRPNTSFCFLDIRSPGLGDTAMYLCATSTTGTGKETQYFGPGTRLLVL.

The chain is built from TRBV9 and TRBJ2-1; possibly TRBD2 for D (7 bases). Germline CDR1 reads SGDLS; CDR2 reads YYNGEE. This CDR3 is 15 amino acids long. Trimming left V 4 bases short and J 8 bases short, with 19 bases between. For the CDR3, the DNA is TGTGCCAGCAGCCCACGACTAGGGGGGGGACATGAGCAGTTCTTC. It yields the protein CASSPRLGGGHEQFF.